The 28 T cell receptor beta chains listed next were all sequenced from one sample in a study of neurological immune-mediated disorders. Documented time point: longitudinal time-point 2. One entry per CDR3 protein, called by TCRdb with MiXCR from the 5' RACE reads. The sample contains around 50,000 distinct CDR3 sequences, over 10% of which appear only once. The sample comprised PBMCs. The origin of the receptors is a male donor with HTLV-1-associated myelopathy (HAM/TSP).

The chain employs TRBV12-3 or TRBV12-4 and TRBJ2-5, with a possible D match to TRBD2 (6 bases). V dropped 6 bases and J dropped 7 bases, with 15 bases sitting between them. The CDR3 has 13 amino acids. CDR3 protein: CASRAGTERTQYF. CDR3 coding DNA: TGTGCCAGCAGAGCCGGGACTGAGAGGACCCAGTACTTC.

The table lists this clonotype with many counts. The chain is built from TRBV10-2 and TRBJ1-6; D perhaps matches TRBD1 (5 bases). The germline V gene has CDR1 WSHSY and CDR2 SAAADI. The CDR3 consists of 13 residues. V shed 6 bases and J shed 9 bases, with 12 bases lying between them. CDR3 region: CASRAGTGSPLHF. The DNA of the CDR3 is TGCGCCAGCAGGGCCGGGACGGGTTCACCCCTCCACTTT.

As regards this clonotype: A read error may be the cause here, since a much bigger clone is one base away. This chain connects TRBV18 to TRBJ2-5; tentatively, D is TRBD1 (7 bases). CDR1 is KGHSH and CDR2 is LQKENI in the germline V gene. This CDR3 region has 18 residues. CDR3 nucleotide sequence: TGTGCCAGCTTACCACCAACAAACCGCGCAGGGGGGCAAGAGACCCAGTACTTC. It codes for CASLPPTNRAGGQETQYF.

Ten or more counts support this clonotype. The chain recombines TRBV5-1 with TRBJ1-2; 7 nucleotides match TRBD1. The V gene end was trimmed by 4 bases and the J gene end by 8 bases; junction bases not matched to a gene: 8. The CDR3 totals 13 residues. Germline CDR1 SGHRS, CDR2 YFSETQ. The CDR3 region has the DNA TGCGCCAGCAGCAATGACAGGGCGGGAGGCTACACCTTC. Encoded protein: CASSNDRAGGYTF.

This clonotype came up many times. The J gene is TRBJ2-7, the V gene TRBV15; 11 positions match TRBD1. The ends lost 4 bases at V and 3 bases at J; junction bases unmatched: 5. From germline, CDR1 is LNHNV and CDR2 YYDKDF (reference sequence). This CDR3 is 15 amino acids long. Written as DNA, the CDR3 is TGTGCCACCAGCACGCTCGGGACAGGGGGCTACGAGCAGTACTTC. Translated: CATSTLGTGGYEQYF.

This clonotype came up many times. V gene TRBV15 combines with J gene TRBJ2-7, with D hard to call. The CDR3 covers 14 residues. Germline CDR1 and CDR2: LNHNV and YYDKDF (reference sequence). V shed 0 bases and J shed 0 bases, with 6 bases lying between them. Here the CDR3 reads CATSRDRNSYEQYF. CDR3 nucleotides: TGTGCCACCAGCAGAGACAGGAACTCCTACGAGCAGTACTTC.

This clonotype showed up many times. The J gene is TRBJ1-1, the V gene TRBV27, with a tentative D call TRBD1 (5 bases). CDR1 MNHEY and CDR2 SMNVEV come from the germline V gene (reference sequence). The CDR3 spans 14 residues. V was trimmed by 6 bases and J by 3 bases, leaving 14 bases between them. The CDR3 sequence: CASRTRGGDTEAFF. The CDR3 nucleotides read TGTGCCAGCAGGACCCGGGGGGGAGACACTGAAGCTTTCTTT.

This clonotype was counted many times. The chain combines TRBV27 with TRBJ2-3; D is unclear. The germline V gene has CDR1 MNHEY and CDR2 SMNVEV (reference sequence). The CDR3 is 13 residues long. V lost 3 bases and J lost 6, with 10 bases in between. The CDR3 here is CASSLYRMDTQYF. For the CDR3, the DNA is TGTGCCAGCAGTTTGTACCGGATGGATACGCAGTATTTT.

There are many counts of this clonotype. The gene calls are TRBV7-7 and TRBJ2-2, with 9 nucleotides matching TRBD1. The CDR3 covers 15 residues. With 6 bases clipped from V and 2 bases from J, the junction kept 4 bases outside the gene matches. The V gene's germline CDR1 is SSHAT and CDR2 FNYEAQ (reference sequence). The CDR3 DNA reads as TGTGCCAGCAGGGTGGGACAGGGTAACACCGGGGAGCTGTTTTTT. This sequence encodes CASRVGQGNTGELFF. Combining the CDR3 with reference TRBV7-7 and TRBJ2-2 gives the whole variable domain GAGVSQSPRYKVTKRGQDVTLRCDPISSHATLYWYQQALGQGPEFLTYFNYEAQPDKSGLPSDRFSAERPEGSISTLTIQRTEQRDSAMYRCASRVGQGNTGELFFGEGSRLTVL.

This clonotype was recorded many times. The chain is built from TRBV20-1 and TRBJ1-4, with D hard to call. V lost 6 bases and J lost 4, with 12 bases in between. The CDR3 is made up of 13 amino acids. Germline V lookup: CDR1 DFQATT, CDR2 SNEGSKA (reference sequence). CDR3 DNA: TGCAGTGCCCCGGAATTAGATAATGAAAAACTGTTTTTT. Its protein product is CSAPELDNEKLFF.

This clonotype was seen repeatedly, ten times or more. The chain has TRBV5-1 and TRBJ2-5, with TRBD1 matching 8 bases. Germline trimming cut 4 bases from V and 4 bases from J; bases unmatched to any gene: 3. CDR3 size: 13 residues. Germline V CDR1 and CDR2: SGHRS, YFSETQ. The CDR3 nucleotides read TGCGCCAGCAGCGACGACAGGGGAGAGACCCAGTACTTC. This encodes CASSDDRGETQYF.

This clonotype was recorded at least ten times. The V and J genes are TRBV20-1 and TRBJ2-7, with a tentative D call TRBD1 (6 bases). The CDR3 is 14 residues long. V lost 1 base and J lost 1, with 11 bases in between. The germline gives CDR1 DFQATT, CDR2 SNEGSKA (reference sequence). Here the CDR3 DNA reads TGCAGTGCTAGAGCTTCACAGGGTTCCTACGAGCAGTACTTC. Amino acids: CSARASQGSYEQYF.

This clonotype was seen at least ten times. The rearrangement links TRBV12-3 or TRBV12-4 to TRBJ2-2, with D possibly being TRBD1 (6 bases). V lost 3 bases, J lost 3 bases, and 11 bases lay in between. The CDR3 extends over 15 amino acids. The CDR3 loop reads CASSFGTIHTGELFF. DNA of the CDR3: TGTGCCAGCAGTTTTGGGACAATCCACACCGGGGAGCTGTTTTTT.

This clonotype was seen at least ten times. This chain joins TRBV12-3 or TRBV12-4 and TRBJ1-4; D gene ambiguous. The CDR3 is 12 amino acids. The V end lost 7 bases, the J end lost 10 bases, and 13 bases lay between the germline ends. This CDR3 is CASTSRWRKLFF. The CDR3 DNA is TGTGCCAGCACTTCGAGGTGGCGAAAACTGTTTTTT.

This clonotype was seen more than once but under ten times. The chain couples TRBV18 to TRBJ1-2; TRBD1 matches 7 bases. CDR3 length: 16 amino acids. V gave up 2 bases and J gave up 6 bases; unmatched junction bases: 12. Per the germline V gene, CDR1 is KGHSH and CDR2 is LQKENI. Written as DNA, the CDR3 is TGTGCCAGCTCACCAGCACACGGGACAGTCGGGCATGGCTACACCTTC. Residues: CASSPAHGTVGHGYTF.

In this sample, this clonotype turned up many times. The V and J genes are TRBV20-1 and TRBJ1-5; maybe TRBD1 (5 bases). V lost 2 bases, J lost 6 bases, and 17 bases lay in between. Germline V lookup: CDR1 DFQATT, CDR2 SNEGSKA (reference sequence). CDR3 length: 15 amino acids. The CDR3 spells CSARLTGTLSQPQHF. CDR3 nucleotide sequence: TGCAGTGCTAGACTGACCGGGACTCTTAGTCAGCCCCAGCATTTT.

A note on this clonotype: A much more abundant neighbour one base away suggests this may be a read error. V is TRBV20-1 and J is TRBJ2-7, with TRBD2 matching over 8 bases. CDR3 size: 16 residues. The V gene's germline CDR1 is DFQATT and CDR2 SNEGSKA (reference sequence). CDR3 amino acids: CSVRNEAGVLRNEQYF. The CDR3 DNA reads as TGCAGTGTTAGAAACGAAGCGGGGGTATTAAGAAACGAGCAGTACTTC.

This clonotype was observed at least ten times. CDR3 sequence: CASSLEGPVDTEAFF. CDR3 DNA: TGCGCCAGCAGCTTGGAAGGACCCGTGGACACTGAAGCTTTCTTT. The chain employs TRBV5-1 and TRBJ1-1; D uncertain. The V and J ends lost 0 bases and 3 bases respectively, with 12 bases between them. The CDR3 is 15 residues long. The V gene's germline CDR1 is SGHRS and CDR2 YFSETQ.

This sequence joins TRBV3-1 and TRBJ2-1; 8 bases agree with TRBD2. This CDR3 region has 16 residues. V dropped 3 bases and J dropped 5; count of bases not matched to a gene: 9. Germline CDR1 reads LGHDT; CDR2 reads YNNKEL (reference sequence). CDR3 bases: TGTGCCAGCAGCCAGTTCCGGGGGGGAATGAACAATGAGCAGTTCTTC. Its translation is CASSQFRGGMNNEQFF.

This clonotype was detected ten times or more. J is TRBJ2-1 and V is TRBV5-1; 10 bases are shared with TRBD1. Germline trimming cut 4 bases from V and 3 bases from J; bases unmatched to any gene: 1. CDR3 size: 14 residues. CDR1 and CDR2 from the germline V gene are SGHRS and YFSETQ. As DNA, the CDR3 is TGCGCCAGCAGCCGGGACAGGGGCTACAATGAGCAGTTCTTC. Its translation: CASSRDRGYNEQFF.

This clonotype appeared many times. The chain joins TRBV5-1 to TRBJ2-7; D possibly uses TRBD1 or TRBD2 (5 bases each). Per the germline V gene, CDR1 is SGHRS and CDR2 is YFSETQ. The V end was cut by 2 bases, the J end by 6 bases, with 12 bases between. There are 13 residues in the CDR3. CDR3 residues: CASSFPGTGEQYF. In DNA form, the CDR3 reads TGCGCCAGCAGCTTCCCGGGGACCGGCGAGCAGTACTTC.

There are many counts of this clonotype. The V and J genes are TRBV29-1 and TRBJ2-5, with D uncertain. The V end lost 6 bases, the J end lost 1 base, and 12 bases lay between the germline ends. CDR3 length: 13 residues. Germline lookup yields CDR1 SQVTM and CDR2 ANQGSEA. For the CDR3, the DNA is TGCAGCGTGCCAACAGAATCCCAAGAGACCCAGTACTTC. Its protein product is CSVPTESQETQYF.

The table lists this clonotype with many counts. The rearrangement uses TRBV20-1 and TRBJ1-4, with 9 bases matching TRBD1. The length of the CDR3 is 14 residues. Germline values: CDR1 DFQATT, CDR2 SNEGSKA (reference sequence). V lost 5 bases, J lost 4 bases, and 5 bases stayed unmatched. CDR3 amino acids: CSAPDRGRNEKLFF. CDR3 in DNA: TGCAGTGCTCCGGACAGGGGACGTAATGAAAAACTGTTTTTT.

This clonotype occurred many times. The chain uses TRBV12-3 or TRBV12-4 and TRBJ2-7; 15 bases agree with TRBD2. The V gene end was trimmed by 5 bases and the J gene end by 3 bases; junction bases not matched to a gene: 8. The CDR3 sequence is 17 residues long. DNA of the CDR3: TGTGCCAGCAGTACGGGGACTAGCGGGGGGCCGATCTACGAGCAGTACTTC. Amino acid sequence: CASSTGTSGGPIYEQYF.

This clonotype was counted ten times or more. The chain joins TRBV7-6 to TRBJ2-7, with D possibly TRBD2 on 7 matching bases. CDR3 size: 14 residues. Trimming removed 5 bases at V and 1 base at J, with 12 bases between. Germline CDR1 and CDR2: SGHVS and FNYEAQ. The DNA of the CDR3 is TGTGCCAGCAGCACCAGGGGAGGGTCCTACGAGCAGTACTTC. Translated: CASSTRGGSYEQYF.

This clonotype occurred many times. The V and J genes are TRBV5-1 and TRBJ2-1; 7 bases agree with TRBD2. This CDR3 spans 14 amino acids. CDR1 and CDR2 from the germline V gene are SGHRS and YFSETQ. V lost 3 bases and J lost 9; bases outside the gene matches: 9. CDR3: CASSWQGREGEQFF. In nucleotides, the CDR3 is TGCGCCAGCAGCTGGCAGGGCAGGGAGGGTGAGCAGTTCTTC.

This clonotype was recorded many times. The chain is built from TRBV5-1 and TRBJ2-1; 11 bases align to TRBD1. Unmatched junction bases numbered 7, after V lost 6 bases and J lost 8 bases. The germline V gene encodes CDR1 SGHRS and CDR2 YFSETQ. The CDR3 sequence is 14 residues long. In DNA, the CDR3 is TGCGCCAGCACAGGACAGGGGGCCTGGGATGAGCAGTTCTTC. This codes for CASTGQGAWDEQFF. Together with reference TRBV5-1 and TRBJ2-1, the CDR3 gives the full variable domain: KAGVTQTPRYLIKTRGQQVTLSCSPISGHRSVSWYQQTPGQGLQFLFEYFSETQRNKGNFPGRFSGRQFSNSRSEMNVSTLELGDSALYLCASTGQGAWDEQFFGPGTRLTVL.

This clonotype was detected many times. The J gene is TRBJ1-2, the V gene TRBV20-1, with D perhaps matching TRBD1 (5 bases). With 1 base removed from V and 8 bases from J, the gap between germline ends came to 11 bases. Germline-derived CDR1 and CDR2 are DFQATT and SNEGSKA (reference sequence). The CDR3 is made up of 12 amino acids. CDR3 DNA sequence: TGCAGTGCTAGAGGGGGCGGTGACGGCTACACCTTC. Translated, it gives CSARGGGDGYTF.